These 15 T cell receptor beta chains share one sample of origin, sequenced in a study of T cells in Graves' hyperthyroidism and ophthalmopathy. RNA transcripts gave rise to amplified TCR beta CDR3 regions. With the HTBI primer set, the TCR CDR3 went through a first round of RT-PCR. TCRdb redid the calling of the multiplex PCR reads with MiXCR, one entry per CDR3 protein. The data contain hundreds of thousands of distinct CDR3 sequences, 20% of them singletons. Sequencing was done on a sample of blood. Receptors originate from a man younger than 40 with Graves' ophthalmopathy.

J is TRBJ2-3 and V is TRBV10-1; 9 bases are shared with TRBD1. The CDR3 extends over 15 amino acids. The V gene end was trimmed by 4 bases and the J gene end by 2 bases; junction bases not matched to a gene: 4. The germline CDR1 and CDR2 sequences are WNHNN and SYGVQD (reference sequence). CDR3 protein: CASSGTGAFTDTQYF. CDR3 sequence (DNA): TGCGCCAGCAGTGGGACAGGGGCGTTCACAGATACGCAGTATTTT.

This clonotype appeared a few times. Here the CDR3 DNA reads TGTGCCATCAGTGAGGCTAGCGGGAGGGCGGCGACCCAGTACTTC. Its translation is CAISEASGRAATQYF. The chain has TRBV10-3 and TRBJ2-5; TRBD2 matches at 12 bases. CDR3 length: 15 amino acids. Germline V gene data show CDR1 as ENHRY and CDR2 as SYGVKD. The V and J ends lost 2 bases and 7 bases, in that order; junction bases with no gene match: 5.

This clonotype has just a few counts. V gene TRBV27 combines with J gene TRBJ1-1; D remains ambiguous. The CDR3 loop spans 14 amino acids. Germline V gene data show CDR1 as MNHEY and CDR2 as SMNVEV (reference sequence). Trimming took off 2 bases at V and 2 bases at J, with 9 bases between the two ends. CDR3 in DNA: TGTGCCAGCAGTTTAGGACGGTTCAACACTGAAGCTTTCTTT. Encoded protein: CASSLGRFNTEAFF.

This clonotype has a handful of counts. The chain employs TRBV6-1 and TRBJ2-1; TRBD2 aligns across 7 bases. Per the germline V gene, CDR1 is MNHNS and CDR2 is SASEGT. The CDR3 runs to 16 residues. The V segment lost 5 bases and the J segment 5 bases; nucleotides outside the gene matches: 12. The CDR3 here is CASSLSGIPGHNEQFF. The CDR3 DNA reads TGTGCCAGCAGTTTGAGCGGGATACCGGGGCACAATGAGCAGTTCTTC.

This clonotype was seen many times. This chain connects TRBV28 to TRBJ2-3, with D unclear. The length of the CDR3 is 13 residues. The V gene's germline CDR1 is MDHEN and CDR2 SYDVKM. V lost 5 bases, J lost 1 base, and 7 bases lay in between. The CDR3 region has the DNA TGTGCCAGCAGTGATGTCCGCACAGATACGCAGTATTTT. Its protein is CASSDVRTDTQYF.

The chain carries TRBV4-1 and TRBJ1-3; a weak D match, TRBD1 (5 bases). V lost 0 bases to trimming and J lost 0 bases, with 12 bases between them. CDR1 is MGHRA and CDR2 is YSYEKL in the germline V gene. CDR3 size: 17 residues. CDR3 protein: CASSQDPTDYSGNTIYF. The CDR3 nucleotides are TGCGCCAGCAGCCAAGATCCGACAGATTACTCTGGAAACACCATATATTTT.

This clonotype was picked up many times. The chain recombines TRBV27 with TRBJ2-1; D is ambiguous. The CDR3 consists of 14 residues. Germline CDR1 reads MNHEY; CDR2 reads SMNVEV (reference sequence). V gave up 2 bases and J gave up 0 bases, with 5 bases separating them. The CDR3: CASSLPDSYNEQFF. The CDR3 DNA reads TGTGCCAGCAGTTTACCCGACTCCTACAATGAGCAGTTCTTC.

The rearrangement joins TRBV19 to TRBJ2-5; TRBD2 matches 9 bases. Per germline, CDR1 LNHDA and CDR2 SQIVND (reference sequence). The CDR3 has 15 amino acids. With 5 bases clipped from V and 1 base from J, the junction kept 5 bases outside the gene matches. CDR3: CASSPTTSGQETQYF. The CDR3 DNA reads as TGTGCCAGTAGTCCAACGACTAGCGGCCAAGAGACCCAGTACTTC.

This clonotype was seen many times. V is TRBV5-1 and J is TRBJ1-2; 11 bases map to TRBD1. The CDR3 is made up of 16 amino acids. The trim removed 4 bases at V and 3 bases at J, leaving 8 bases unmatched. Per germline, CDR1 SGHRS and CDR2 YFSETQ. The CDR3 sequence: CASSQTPGQGDYGYTF. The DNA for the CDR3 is TGCGCCAGCAGCCAGACACCGGGACAGGGGGACTATGGCTACACCTTC.

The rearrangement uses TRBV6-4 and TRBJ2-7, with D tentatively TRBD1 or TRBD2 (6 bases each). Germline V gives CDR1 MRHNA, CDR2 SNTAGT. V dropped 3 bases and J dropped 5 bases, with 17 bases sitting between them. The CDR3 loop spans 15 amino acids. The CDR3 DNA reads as TGTGCCAGCAGTGAACTCGGGGGCCCCAACCACGAGCAGTACTTC. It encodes CASSELGGPNHEQYF.

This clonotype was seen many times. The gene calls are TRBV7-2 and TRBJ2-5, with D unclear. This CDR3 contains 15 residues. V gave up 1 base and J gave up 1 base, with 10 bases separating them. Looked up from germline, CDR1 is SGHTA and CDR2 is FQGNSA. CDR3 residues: CASSLGFGSQETQYF. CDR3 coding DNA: TGTGCCAGCAGCTTAGGGTTTGGGTCCCAAGAGACCCAGTACTTC.

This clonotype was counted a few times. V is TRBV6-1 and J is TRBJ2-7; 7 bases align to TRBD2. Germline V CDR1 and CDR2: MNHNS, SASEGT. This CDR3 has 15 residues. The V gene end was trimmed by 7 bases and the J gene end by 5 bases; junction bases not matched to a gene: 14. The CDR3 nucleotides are TGTGCCAGCAATTGGGCCGGTAGCGGGTCCAACGAGCAGTACTTC. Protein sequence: CASNWAGSGSNEQYF.

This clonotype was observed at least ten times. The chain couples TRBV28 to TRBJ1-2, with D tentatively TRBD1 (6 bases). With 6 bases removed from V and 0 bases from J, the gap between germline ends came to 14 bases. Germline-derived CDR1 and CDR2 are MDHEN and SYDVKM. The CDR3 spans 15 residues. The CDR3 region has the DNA TGTGCCAGCAGGCCCGGGGGCCAAGCTAACTATGGCTACACCTTC. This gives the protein CASRPGGQANYGYTF.

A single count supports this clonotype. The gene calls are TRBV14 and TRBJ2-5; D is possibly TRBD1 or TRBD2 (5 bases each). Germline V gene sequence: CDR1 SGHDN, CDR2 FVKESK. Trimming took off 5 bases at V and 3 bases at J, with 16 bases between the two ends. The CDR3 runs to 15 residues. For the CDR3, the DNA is TGTGCCAGCAGCTCACTGAGGGGCCTAAAAGAGACCCAGTACTTC. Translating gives CASSSLRGLKETQYF.

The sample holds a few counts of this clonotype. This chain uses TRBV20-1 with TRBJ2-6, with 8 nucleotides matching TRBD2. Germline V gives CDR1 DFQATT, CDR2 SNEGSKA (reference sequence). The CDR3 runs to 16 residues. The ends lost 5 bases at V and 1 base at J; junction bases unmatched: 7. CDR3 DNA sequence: TGCAGTGCTGGGGGCGCGGGGGGTTCTGGGGCCAACGTCCTGACTTTC. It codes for CSAGGAGGSGANVLTF.